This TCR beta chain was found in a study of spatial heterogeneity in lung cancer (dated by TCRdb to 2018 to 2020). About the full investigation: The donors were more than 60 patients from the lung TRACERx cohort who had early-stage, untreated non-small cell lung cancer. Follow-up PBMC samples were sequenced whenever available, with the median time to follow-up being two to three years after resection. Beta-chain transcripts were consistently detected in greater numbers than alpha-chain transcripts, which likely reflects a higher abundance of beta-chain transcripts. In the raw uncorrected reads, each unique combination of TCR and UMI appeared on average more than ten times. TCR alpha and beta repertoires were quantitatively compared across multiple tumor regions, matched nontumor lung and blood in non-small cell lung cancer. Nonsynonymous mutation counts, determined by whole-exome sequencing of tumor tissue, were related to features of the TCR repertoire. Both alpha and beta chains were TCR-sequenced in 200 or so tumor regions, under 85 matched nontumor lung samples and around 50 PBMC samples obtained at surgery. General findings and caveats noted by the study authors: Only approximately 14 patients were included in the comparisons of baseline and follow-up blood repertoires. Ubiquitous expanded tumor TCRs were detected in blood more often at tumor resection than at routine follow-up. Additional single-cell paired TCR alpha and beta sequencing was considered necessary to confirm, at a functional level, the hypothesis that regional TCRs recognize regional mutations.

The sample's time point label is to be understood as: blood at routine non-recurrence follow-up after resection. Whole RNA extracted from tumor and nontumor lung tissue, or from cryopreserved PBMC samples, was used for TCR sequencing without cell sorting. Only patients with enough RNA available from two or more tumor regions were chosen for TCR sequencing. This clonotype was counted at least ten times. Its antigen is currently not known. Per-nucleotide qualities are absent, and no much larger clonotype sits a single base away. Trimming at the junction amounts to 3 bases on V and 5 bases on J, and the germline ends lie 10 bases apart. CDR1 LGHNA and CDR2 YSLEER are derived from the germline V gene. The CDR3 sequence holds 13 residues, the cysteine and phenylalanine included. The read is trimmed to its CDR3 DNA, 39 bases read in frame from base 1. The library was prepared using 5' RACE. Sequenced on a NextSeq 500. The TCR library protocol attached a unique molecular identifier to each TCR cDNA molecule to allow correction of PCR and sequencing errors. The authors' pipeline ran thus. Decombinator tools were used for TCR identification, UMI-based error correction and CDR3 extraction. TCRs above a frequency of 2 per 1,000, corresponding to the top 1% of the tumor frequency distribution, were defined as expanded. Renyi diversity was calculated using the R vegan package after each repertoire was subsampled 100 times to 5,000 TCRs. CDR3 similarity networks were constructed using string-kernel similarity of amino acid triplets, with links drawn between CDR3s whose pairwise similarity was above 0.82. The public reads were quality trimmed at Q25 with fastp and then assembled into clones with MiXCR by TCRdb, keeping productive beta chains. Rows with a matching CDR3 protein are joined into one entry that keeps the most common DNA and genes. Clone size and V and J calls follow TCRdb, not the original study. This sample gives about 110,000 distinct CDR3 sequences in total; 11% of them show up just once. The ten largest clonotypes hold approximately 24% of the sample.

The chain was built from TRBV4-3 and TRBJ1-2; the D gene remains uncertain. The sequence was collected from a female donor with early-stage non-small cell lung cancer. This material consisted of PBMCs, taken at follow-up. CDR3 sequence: CASSQGIQYGYTF. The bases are TGCGCCAGCAGCCAGGGAATTCAGTATGGCTACACCTTC.